The clone carrying this T cell receptor beta chain was seen a few times. What it binds is unknown. Scientists ran DNA taken from cultured CD4+ T cells through the Oncomine TCR Beta short-read assay for sequencing. Scientists extracted genomic DNA from CD4+ T cells grown in culture. TCRdb independently ran MiXCR on the PCR reads; one entry per CDR3 protein. The repertoire holds roughly 10,000 distinct CDR3 sequences, about three quarters seen once, with around a tenth in the top ten. The source of the sample is a study of vaccination and CD4 T cells after COVID-19. For the study at large: A CEFX pool, an HIV-1 Nef pool, or no peptide went to control cultures.

The treatment is: approximately 11-day PBMC culture with coronavirus spike peptide pools or control peptides (ViraFEST assay). ViraFEST stimulated the growth of antigen-specific T cells using peptide pools and subsequently profiled their TCRs by sequencing. Cells received half-medium changes with fresh IL-2 medium on days 3 and 7. Sequencing was performed on CD4+ T cells from blood, cultured in vitro. The receptor's source is a human donor who had recovered from COVID-19.

For the CDR3, the DNA is TGTGCCATCAGCTTCATAGACAGCGAAGGCGGCTACACCTTC. Translating gives CAISFIDSEGGYTF. This chain joins TRBV10-3 and TRBJ1-2; perhaps TRBD1 as D (5 bases). The V end was cut by 6 bases, the J end by 8 bases, with 19 bases between. This CDR3 has 14 residues. Germline loops: CDR1 ENHRY, CDR2 SYGVKD.